The 31 T cell receptor beta chains listed next were all sequenced from one sample in a study of blood T cell repertoires in COVID-19. Measured with immunoSEQ multiplex PCR; TCRdb has only the in-frame clones, and not every one. Of roughly 180,000 clones in the sample, approximately 88% were seen once. Sequencing input: peripheral blood. The receptors come from a woman aged 40-49 years with COVID-19, enrolled during active disease.

The chain is built from TRBV6-5 and TRBJ1-5; D is unclear. Germline CDR1 MNHEY, CDR2 SVGAGI. V was clipped by 4 bases and J by 1 base, with 5 bases between them. The CDR3 sequence is 13 residues long. In DNA, the CDR3 is TGTGCCAGCAGTTGGCCCAGCAATCAGCCCCAGCATTTT. Encoded protein: CASSWPSNQPQHF.

The chain combines TRBV24-1 with TRBJ2-3; TRBD1 matches at 7 bases. V dropped 4 bases and J dropped 1; count of bases not matched to a gene: 13. The length of the CDR3 is 18 residues. Germline CDR1 KGHDR, CDR2 SFDVKD. CDR3 coding DNA: TGTGCCACCAGTGAGGGCCTAGACAGGGTTTTGGGCACAGATACGCAGTATTTT. It translates to CATSEGLDRVLGTDTQYF.

The chain uses TRBV6-1 and TRBJ2-3, with TRBD2 matching 12 bases. The CDR3 has 20 residues. The V segment lost 2 bases and the J segment 5 bases; nucleotides outside the gene matches: 17. CDR1 and CDR2 from the germline V gene are MNHNS and SASEGT. The CDR3 DNA follows: TGTGCCAGCAGTGAAAGGGCCACTAGCGGGGGGTCGAGATGGGAAGATACGCAGTATTTT. Its translation is CASSERATSGGSRWEDTQYF.

The J gene is TRBJ2-5, the V gene TRBV21-1; the tabulated D call, TRBD2, remains unverified against the DNA. TRBV21-1 has pseudogene status. The CDR3 runs to 15 residues. The CDR3 loop is CASSKALPLQETQYF. The CDR3 nucleotides read TGTGCCAGCAGCAAAGCTCTCCCCCTGCAAGAGACCCAGTACTTC.

This clone was counted a few times. The genes are TRBV6-5 and TRBJ1-5, with D perhaps TRBD1 (6 bases). This CDR3 region has 15 residues. CDR1 is MNHEY and CDR2 is SVGAGI in the germline V gene. V lost 1 base and J 6 bases, leaving 13 bases between the germline ends. CDR3 amino acids: CASSYLGQTGQPQHF. The DNA for the CDR3 is TGTGCCAGCAGTTACTTGGGACAAACAGGTCAGCCCCAGCATTTT.

J is TRBJ2-1 and V is TRBV18; TRBD1 matches 7 bases. This CDR3 spans 15 amino acids. V lost 3 bases, J lost 4 bases, and 6 bases stayed unmatched. Germline CDR1 reads KGHSH; CDR2 reads LQKENI. The CDR3: CASSPPGQRYNEQFF. DNA for the CDR3: TGTGCCAGCTCACCCCCGGGACAGCGTTACAATGAGCAGTTCTTC.

This sequence joins TRBV20-1 and TRBJ1-2; D unresolved. V was clipped by 8 bases and J by 7 bases, with 11 bases between them. The CDR3 runs 10 residues. Germline CDR1 and CDR2: DFQATT and SNEGSKA (reference sequence). The CDR3 here is CSPQAPGYTF. The CDR3 bases are TGCAGTCCTCAGGCGCCTGGCTACACCTTC.

The chain couples TRBV6-5 to TRBJ1-4, with D perhaps TRBD1 (6 bases). Trimming removed 6 bases at V and 7 bases at J, with 18 bases between. Germline V CDR1 and CDR2: MNHEY, SVGAGI. There are 15 residues in the CDR3. CDR3 sequence: CASSPRKGDREKLFF. The CDR3 nucleotides read TGTGCCAGCAGCCCGAGGAAGGGGGATCGTGAAAAACTGTTTTTT.

V gene TRBV21-1 combines with J gene TRBJ1-2. TRBV21-1 is deemed a pseudogene. This CDR3 contains 17 residues. CDR3 sequence: CASSKGFSGGPRGGYTF. The DNA for the CDR3 is TGTGCCAGCAGCAAAGGATTCTCCGGGGGGCCCAGGGGTGGCTACACCTTC.

The gene calls are TRBV5-1 and TRBJ1-6, with D unclear. The germline CDR1 and CDR2 sequences are SGHRS and YFSETQ. V lost 5 bases and J 6 bases, leaving 18 bases between the germline ends. The CDR3 spans 16 residues. The chain's CDR3 is CASREVEVRINSPLHF. The CDR3 DNA reads TGCGCCAGCAGAGAAGTCGAGGTTAGGATTAATTCACCCCTCCACTTT.

The chain links TRBV6-6 to TRBJ1-1, with TRBD1 matching over 8 bases. The germline V gene encodes CDR1 MNHNY and CDR2 SVGAGI (reference sequence). The trim removed 4 bases at V and 7 bases at J, leaving 8 bases unmatched. The CDR3 loop spans 14 amino acids. The CDR3 bases are TGTGCCAGCAGTTCCCAGGGGGCAAGGGGTGAAGCTTTCTTT. It encodes CASSSQGARGEAFF.

V gene TRBV6-5 combines with J gene TRBJ2-7; 8 nucleotides agree with TRBD1. Germline V gives CDR1 MNHEY, CDR2 SVGAGI. V lost 4 bases, J lost 5 bases, and 4 bases stayed unmatched. The CDR3 loop spans 13 amino acids. DNA for the CDR3: TGTGCCAGCAGTTGGACAGGGTACCACGAGCAGTACTTC. Its protein product is CASSWTGYHEQYF.

CDR3 sequence: CSVGTGSSYNEQFF. The CDR3 DNA reads TGCAGCGTCGGGACAGGCTCATCCTACAATGAGCAGTTCTTC. The chain combines TRBV29-1 with TRBJ2-1; 8 bases match TRBD1. Germline V CDR1 and CDR2: SQVTM, ANQGSEA. The CDR3 sequence is 14 residues long. Unmatched junction bases numbered 5, after V lost 6 bases and J lost 1 base.

J is TRBJ2-7 and V is TRBV4-2; D is unclear. CDR1 and CDR2 (germline): LGHNA, YNFKEQ. The CDR3 length is 13 residues. V gave up 3 bases and J gave up 6 bases, with 12 bases separating them. The CDR3, as DNA: TGTGCCAGCAGCCACGGCGGATCGCTCGAGCAGTACTTC. This sequence encodes CASSHGGSLEQYF.

The chain combines TRBV7-3 with TRBJ2-5; tentative D call: TRBD2 (6 bases). V gave up 2 bases and J gave up 4 bases, with 11 bases separating them. The germline gives CDR1 SGHTA, CDR2 FQGTGA. The CDR3 has 14 residues. The CDR3 sequence is CASSLGGRRETQYF. The CDR3 nucleotides read TGTGCCAGCAGCTTAGGAGGGAGGAGAGAGACCCAGTACTTC.

This clone showed up just once. The CDR3 bases are TGCGCCGCTCAGAGTTCCAGGGCCGGACTGTTTTTT. It encodes CAAQSSRAGLFF. The rearrangement joins TRBV10-2 to TRBJ1-4, with D possibly matching TRBD1 (5 bases). Germline lookup yields CDR1 WSHSY and CDR2 SAAADI. The CDR3 contains 12 residues. V was shortened by 11 bases and J by 13 bases, with 20 bases between the two germline ends.

The chain has TRBV5-4 and TRBJ1-5; 10 bases agree with TRBD1. This CDR3 spans 16 amino acids. From germline, CDR1 is SGHNT and CDR2 YYREEE (reference sequence). J was trimmed by 2 bases and V by 4 bases; bases with no gene match: 6. DNA for the CDR3: TGTGCCAGCAGCATACGGGACAGGGGAGGCAATCAGCCCCAGCATTTT. This sequence encodes CASSIRDRGGNQPQHF.

The rearrangement links TRBV21-1 to TRBJ1-6; the D call TRBD1 from the table was never checked on the DNA. TRBV21-1 is a documented pseudogene. CDR3 size: 15 residues. CDR3 nucleotide sequence: TGTGCCAGCAGCAAAGACAGCTCCTATAATTCACCCCTCCACTTT. Its translation is CASSKDSSYNSPLHF.

In this sample, this clone turned up once. The genes are TRBV6-5 and TRBJ1-2; the D is unclear. Trimming removed 2 bases at V and 5 bases at J, with 12 bases between. The CDR3 extends over 14 amino acids. The germline V gene has CDR1 MNHEY and CDR2 SVGAGI. The CDR3 nucleotides read TGTGCCAGCAGTTACCGGGGAACATCTTATGGCTACACCTTC. Its translation is CASSYRGTSYGYTF.

The J gene is TRBJ2-7, the V gene TRBV6-5; D ambiguous. Germline CDR1 and CDR2: MNHEY and SVGAGI. This CDR3 comprises 13 residues. With 6 bases removed from V and 1 base from J, the gap between germline ends came to 10 bases. CDR3 sequence: CASSNPASYEQYF. CDR3 DNA: TGTGCCAGCAGCAATCCTGCGTCCTACGAGCAGTACTTC.

The V and J genes are TRBV6-5 and TRBJ1-6; 8 bases line up with TRBD1. The CDR3 runs 15 residues. In germline, CDR1 is MNHEY, CDR2 SVGAGI. The V and J ends lost 5 bases and 6 bases, in that order; junction bases with no gene match: 6. The CDR3 region has the DNA TGTGCCAGCAGTATACCGCAGGGGGCTAATTCACCCCTCCACTTT. Protein product: CASSIPQGANSPLHF.

The chain recombines TRBV28 with TRBJ1-1; the D is unclear. Germline V gene lookup returns CDR1 MDHEN and CDR2 SYDVKM. This CDR3 is built from 13 residues. The V and J ends lost 1 base and 4 bases respectively, with 7 bases between them. Here the CDR3 reads CASSLLAPTEAFF. The DNA for the CDR3 is TGTGCCAGCAGTTTATTAGCGCCCACTGAAGCTTTCTTT.

This clone appeared once. The rearrangement uses TRBV12-3 or TRBV12-4 and TRBJ2-1; D is unclear. The V end lost 7 bases, the J end lost 10 bases, and 11 bases lay between the germline ends. This CDR3 comprises 11 residues. The CDR3 DNA reads TGTGCCAGCACTATCGGGTGGGAGCAGTTCTTC. This codes for CASTIGWEQFF.

The chain employs TRBV28 and TRBJ2-1; TRBD2 matches at 13 bases. J was trimmed by 7 bases and V by 0 bases; bases with no gene match: 0. The CDR3 totals 15 residues. Germline V gene sequence: CDR1 MDHEN, CDR2 SYDVKM. CDR3 protein: CASSLWTSGRNEQFF. The CDR3 nucleotides read TGTGCCAGCAGTTTATGGACTAGCGGGAGGAATGAGCAGTTCTTC.

This chain connects TRBV11-3 to TRBJ1-1; D remains unclear. Germline V CDR1 and CDR2: SGHNT, YENEEA. V lost 3 bases to trimming and J lost 3 bases, with 5 bases between them. The CDR3 totals 12 residues. The CDR3 spells CASSFTDTEAFF. In DNA, the CDR3 is TGTGCCAGCAGCTTTACAGACACTGAAGCTTTCTTT.

Only one count was recorded for this clone. V and J are TRBV15 and TRBJ2-7, with a possible D match to TRBD2 (5 bases). Trimming took 3 bases from V and 1 from J, leaving 7 bases between them. The germline CDR1 and CDR2 sequences are LNHNV and YYDKDF (reference sequence). This CDR3 has 13 amino acids. CDR3 bases: TGTGCCACCAGCAGCACTAGTTCCTACGAGCAGTACTTC. This encodes CATSSTSSYEQYF.

This sequence joins TRBV24-1 and TRBJ1-2, with TRBD1 as a possible D gene (6 bases). V lost 3 bases and J lost 8, with 15 bases in between. CDR3 length: 14 amino acids. Germline V gene lookup returns CDR1 KGHDR and CDR2 SFDVKD. The CDR3 coding sequence is TGTGCCACCAGTGATCCCGGACAGCCGGACGGCTACACCTTC. Its translation: CATSDPGQPDGYTF.

The chain couples TRBV4-1 to TRBJ2-1; 10 bases agree with TRBD2. Germline V gene data show CDR1 as MGHRA and CDR2 as YSYEKL. V shed 6 bases, J shed 7 bases, and the junction held 12 bases outside the gene matches. This CDR3 region has 16 residues. CDR3 coding DNA: TGCGCCAGCAGTCCTCTAGCGGGAGAGAGTAAGAATGAGCAGTTCTTC. Protein sequence: CASSPLAGESKNEQFF.

This sequence joins TRBV28 and TRBJ1-5; D call uncertain. CDR3 length: 12 amino acids. Deletions cut 5 bases from V and 4 bases from J, with 6 bases between. Germline CDR1 is MDHEN and CDR2 is SYDVKM. CDR3 loop: CASSTLNQPQHF. DNA of the CDR3: TGTGCCAGCAGTACCCTAAATCAGCCCCAGCATTTT. Based on the CDR3 plus reference TRBV28 and TRBJ1-5, the full variable domain is DVKVTQSSRYLVKRTGEKVFLECVQDMDHENMFWYRQDPGLGLRLIYFSYDVKMKEKGDIPEGYSVSREKKERFSLILESASTNQTSMYLCASSTLNQPQHFGDGTRLSIL.

The V gene is TRBV18, the J gene TRBJ2-5, with D possibly matching TRBD1 (6 bases). CDR1 and CDR2 from the germline V gene are KGHSH and LQKENI. V lost 3 bases, J lost 3 bases, and 14 bases lay in between. The CDR3 totals 15 residues. The CDR3 loop is CASSPPQGGEETQYF. CDR3 coding DNA: TGTGCCAGCTCACCTCCACAGGGTGGGGAAGAGACCCAGTACTTC. Supplemented by reference TRBV18 and TRBJ2-5, the full variable domain reads NAGVMQNPRHLVRRRGQEARLRCSPMKGHSHVYWYRQLPEEGLKFMVYLQKENIIDESGMPKERFSAEFPKEGPSILRIQQVVRGDSAAYFCASSPPQGGEETQYFGPGTRLLVL.

V gene TRBV19 combines with J gene TRBJ1-1; TRBD1 might be the D (6 bases). There are 13 residues in the CDR3. The germline V gene encodes CDR1 LNHDA and CDR2 SQIVND (reference sequence). V dropped 4 bases and J dropped 5 bases, with 11 bases sitting between them. DNA for the CDR3: TGTGCCAGTAGTAGCGGACAGCTTACTGAAGCTTTCTTT. Protein sequence: CASSSGQLTEAFF.